This T cell receptor (beta chain) was retrieved from a study of OX40 agonist ivuxolimab in advanced cancers. The wider study: Hepatocellular carcinoma, melanoma, renal cell or head and neck cancer was diagnosed in the dose-escalation patients. Patients were about 83% male with ages roughly 23 to 79, mean about 60.

Whole-study results and caveats: Certain nonresponding patients likewise had low normalized T-cell clonal expansion. The study found that CD8+ T cells averaged more expanded clones than CD4+.

This CDR3 is built from 16 residues. V shed 5 bases and J 2 bases; nucleotides not matched to a gene: 7. Germline V lookup: CDR1 SNHLY, CDR2 FYNNEI. Clones were sequenced by immunoSEQ multiplex PCR, and TCRdb holds only the in-frame ones, with some missing. Of tens of thousands of clones listed, more than 80% were seen once; the top ten hold 8.4%. Comment on this clone: Its target is unknown.

This TCR derives from an adult with an advanced solid tumor such as melanoma, head and neck, liver or kidney cancer. The chain recombines TRBV2 with TRBJ2-5, with 11 nucleotides matching TRBD2. The sequencing used CD4+ or CD8+ T cells sorted from blood, collected in a trial of the OX40 agonist ivuxolimab. CDR3 in DNA: TGTGCCAGCAGTTACGGACTAGCGGGTCATCAAGAGACCCAGTACTTC. It translates to CASSYGLAGHQETQYF.